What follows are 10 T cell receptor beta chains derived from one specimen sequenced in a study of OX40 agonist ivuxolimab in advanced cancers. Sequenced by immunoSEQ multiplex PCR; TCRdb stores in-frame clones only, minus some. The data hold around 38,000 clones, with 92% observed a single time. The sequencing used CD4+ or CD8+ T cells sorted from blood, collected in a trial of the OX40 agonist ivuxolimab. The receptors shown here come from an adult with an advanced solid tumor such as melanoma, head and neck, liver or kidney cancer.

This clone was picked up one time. The CDR3 DNA is TGTGCCAGTAGTATGACAGGGAATAGCAATCAGCCCCAGCATTTT. Translation gives CASSMTGNSNQPQHF. The rearrangement links TRBV19 to TRBJ1-5, with TRBD1 matching over 7 bases. CDR1 is LNHDA and CDR2 is SQIVND in the germline V gene (reference sequence). V was clipped by 3 bases and J by 0 bases; unmatched bases: 2. This CDR3 region has 15 residues.

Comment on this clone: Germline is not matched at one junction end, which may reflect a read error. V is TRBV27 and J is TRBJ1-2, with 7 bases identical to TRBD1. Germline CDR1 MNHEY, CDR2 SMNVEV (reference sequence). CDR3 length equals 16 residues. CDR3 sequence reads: CASSLSNLQGLSSYTF. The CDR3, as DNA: TGTGCCAGCAGTCTATCCAATCTACAGGGGTTGTCAAGCTACACCTTC.

In DNA form, the CDR3 reads TGTGCCAGCAGCTTAGCGATGGCAGGGAGGCATGAGCAGTTCTTC. Translation: CASSLAMAGRHEQFF. The chain joins TRBV7-2 to TRBJ2-1; perhaps TRBD2 as D (6 bases). V was clipped by 0 bases and J by 8 bases, with 14 bases between them. CDR1 SGHTA and CDR2 FQGNSA come from the germline V gene. The length of the CDR3 is 15 residues.

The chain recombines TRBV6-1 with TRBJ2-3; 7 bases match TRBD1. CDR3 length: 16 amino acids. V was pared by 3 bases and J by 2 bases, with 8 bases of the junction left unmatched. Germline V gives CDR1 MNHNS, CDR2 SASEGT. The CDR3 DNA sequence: TGTGCCAGCAGTGATACCGGGACAGAATTCACAGATACGCAGTATTTT. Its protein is CASSDTGTEFTDTQYF.

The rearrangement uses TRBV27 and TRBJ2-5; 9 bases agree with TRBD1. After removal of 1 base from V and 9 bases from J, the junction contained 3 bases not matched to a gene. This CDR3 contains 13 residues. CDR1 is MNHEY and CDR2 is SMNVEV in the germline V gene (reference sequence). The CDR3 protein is CASSLWTGDAQYF. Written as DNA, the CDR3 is TGTGCCAGCAGTTTATGGACAGGGGACGCCCAGTACTTC.

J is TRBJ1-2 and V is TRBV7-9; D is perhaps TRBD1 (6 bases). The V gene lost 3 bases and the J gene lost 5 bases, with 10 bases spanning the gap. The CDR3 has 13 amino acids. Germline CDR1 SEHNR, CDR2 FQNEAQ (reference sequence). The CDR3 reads CASSLTGEYGYTF. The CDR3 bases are TGTGCCAGCAGCTTGACAGGAGAATATGGCTACACCTTC.

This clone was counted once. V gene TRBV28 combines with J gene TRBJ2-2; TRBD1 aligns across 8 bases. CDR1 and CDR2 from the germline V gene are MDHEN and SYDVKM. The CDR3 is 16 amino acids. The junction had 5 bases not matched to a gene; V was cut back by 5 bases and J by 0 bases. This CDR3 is CASSPRTGPNTGELFF. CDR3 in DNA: TGTGCCAGCAGTCCAAGGACAGGGCCGAACACCGGGGAGCTGTTTTTT.

The chain's CDR3 is CASSSTLLFMNTEAFF. The CDR3 DNA reads as TGTGCCAGCAGCTCAACCCTACTCTTTATGAACACTGAAGCTTTCTTT. The chain employs TRBV7-9 and TRBJ1-1; D ambiguous. V was pared by 4 bases and J by 0 bases, with 15 bases between. Germline CDR1 and CDR2: SEHNR and FQNEAQ (reference sequence). The CDR3 length is 16 residues.

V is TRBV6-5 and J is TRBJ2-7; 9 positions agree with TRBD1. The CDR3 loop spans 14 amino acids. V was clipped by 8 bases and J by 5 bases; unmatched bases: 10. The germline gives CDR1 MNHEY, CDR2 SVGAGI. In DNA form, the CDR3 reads TGTGCCAGCCAGTTGACAGGGGGATACGACGAGCAGTACTTC. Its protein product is CASQLTGGYDEQYF.

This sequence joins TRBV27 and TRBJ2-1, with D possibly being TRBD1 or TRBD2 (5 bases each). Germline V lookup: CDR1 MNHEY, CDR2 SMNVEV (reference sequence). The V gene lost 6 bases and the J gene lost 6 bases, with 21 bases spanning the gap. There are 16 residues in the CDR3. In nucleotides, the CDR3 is TGTGCCAGCAGCCCCCCTTTTCGGGGCGCCTTCAATGAGCAGTTCTTC. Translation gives CASSPPFRGAFNEQFF.